This TCR beta chain was recovered during a study of naive and memory T cell subsets. The treatment was: skin biopsy from PPD injection site in Mantoux-positive individual. A UMI-containing oligonucleotide was joined by 3' ligation to the TCR cDNA template. Individuals with a positive Mantoux test gave biopsies from PPD-injected skin. Cells were not sorted; total RNA input targeted roughly 1 to 1000 ng. This CDR3 is built from 18 residues. From germline, CDR1 is SGHVS and CDR2 FQNEAQ. Ligated cDNA underwent four rounds of PCR with nested alpha and beta constant region primers and SP2. TCRdb redid the calling of the UMI-ligation and nested PCR reads with MiXCR, one entry per CDR3 protein. The sample contains more than 13,000 distinct CDR3 sequences, 4% to 6.5% of which appear only once. In regard to this clonotype: The antigen remains unidentified. A much larger clone is a single base away; this may be a read error.

Regarding the study as a whole: More TCRs at tuberculin sites were read as hypersensitivity T cell infiltration.

The chain recombines TRBV7-8 with TRBJ2-1; D gene ambiguous. This specimen consisted of skin, obtained from a tuberculin skin test site. The origin of this receptor is an adult in good health. This CDR3 is CDSSLGNFRMSSYNEQFF. The DNA of the CDR3 is TGTGACAGCAGCTTAGGGAACTTTAGAATGAGCTCCTACAATGAGCAGTTCTTC.